The clone carrying this T cell receptor (beta chain) appeared once. Its antigen is not known. 60 Vbeta and 13 Jbeta primers were used in PCR. The method was immunoSEQ multiplex PCR; TCRdb's version includes in-frame clones alone and lacks a portion of them. Among around 150,000 clones listed, around 72% were seen once. The sample comes from a study of cytomegalovirus exposure and HLA in healthy donors. The wider study: The roughly 120 million unique TCR beta sequences, from about 170 million T cells, were found by an earlier analysis. Genetic ancestry analysis placed about 76% of the 398 donors that were genotyped in the Caucasian-associated cluster.

Trimming took 7 bases from V and 4 from J, leaving 16 bases between them. The germline CDR1 and CDR2 sequences are MNHEY and SVGAGI. The CDR3 loop spans 14 amino acids. Broader study findings: Per a prior analysis, the majority of TCR beta V segments were productive roughly 87% or roughly 30% of the time. Reports state that TCR beta sequences accurately predicted most subjects' HLA-A and HLA-B alleles.

Sequenced input: PBMCs. The receptor comes from a man aged 50 to 59 in good health and CMV-seropositive. The rearrangement joins TRBV6-5 to TRBJ1-1; D gene unclear. The CDR3 here is CASTRGRYGTEAFF. CDR3 DNA sequence: TGTGCCAGCACCCGAGGGCGGTACGGCACTGAAGCTTTCTTT.